Given below is one TCR beta chain in context. This clone is regarded as medium-sized (0.01 to 0.1%). What this receptor recognizes is not known. The sample holds no much larger clone one base away, and base qualities are not on file. The source of the sample is a study of STAT5B mutations in CD4+ large granular lymphocyte leukemia (dated by TCRdb to 2021 to 2024). Describing the broader study: Among the healthy controls, the CDR3 'QG' motif was associated with a particular HLA allele. Flow cytometry on FACSCanto II or FACSVerse showed that the purified fractions were more than 95% pure among lymphocytes. The study compared the TCRbeta repertoires of patients with CD4+ T-cell large granular lymphocyte leukemia against those of healthy blood donors. Study-wide conclusions, independent of this receptor: TRBV06-family usage was enriched among the top patient clones (8/27) compared with healthy controls (2/35). The main leukemic clonotypes were found to be private to each patient, although more than 20% of the main leukemic clonotypes were detected at low frequency in the non-leukemic repertoires of other patients. CD4-sorted patient repertoires appeared more clonal than healthy CD4+ repertoires, and this difference persisted after removing the putative leukemic clones. The data were not HLA-matched, and the relatively small sample size could explain the higher clonality seen in CD4+ compared with CD8+ T-LGLL.

Buffy coats from some 36 blood donors, supplied by the Finnish Red Cross blood service, were used as healthy controls. All TCR-sequenced material derived from peripheral blood: patient blood samples and healthy donor buffy coats. Ficoll-Hypaque gradient centrifugation was used to isolate peripheral blood mononuclear cells. CD4+ cells were purified magnetically from the buffy coats of healthy controls. Genomic DNA was extracted with the Gentra Puregene Cell and Tissue kit and quantified on a Qubit 2.0 fluorometer. Relative to germline, V is 5 bases shorter and J is 6 bases shorter, with 17 bases between their ends. CDR1 and CDR2 are drawn from the germline V gene: MNHEY, SVGAGI. The CDR3 measures 15 amino acids from cysteine to phenylalanine. Only CDR3 DNA remains: 45 bases, in frame from the first base. The immunoSEQ assay at survey resolution was used to sequence TCRbeta rearrangements from genomic DNA. Per the source publication's procedure: In the TCR sequencing data, the lowest productive clonotype frequency that could be detected was 2.59 x 10-5. Analyses included only productive TCRbeta rearrangements, meaning complete and in-frame sequences. Sample clonality was computed as Simpson clonality in the immunoSEQ Analyzer version 3.0. Clones were grouped by frequency into very rare, small, medium, large (1-20%) or hyperexpanded (>20%) categories. Generation probabilities were estimated with OLGA 1.2.3, V-gene circos plots were made with VDJtools, specificities were searched in VDJdb, and CDR3 motifs were identified with GLIPH. This is the immuneACCESS table as TCRdb keeps it, with only in-frame sequences that have V and J called. A part of the clones is gone; compared with another copy, unresolved V genes explain less than half, and the rest is unexplained. Clone size and V and J calls were adopted from that table, with D and trimming inferred from the DNA. The sample table records more than 20,000 clones; 70% of these occur just once. The ten largest clones take up roughly 30% of the sample.

This receptor was obtained from a human donor in good health. Sequencing input: CD4+ T cells from blood buffy coats. This sequence uses TRBV6-5 and TRBJ2-4, and perhaps TRBD1 as D gene, on 6 matching bases. The bases are TGTGCCAGCAGTAGGGACACCAGCAGCGGAAACATTCAGTACTTC. It is translated as CASSRDTSSGNIQYF.